This TCR beta chain was captured by sequencing in a study of CD8 T cells in ankylosing spondylitis (dated by TCRdb to 2016 to 2017). General notes on the study: T cell receptor beta repertoires were profiled in healthy donors and ankylosing spondylitis patients so that disease-linked TCR variants could be found. In total, the full study cohort was made up of some 110 healthy donors and 25 ankylosing spondylitis patients. Peripheral blood was sampled, and synovial fluid was additionally collected from ankylosing spondylitis patients.

Points on this clonotype: The antigen it recognizes is unknown. Qualities for individual bases were not recorded, and no much larger clone is one base off.

The CDR3 numbers 13 residues from cysteine through phenylalanine. Just CDR3 DNA is preserved here, 39 bases in frame from base 1. V loses 4 bases, J loses 4 bases, and the germline ends lie 13 bases apart. According to the germline V gene (reference sequence), CDR1 reads DFQATT and CDR2 reads SNEGSKA. Paper-wide results and their limitations: The disease-linked clones showed a CD8+ phenotype and occurred at relatively low frequencies in peripheral blood. A TCR beta motif made up of seven or eight highly homologous amino acid variants appeared to be characteristic of blood from ankylosing spondylitis patients. The disease-linked clones were reported to be significantly enriched in matched synovial fluid samples from ankylosing spondylitis patients. Some motif variants had previously been reported in the synovial fluid and blood of reactive arthritis patients, which suggests shared mechanisms of disease initiation.

The sample was run on an Illumina HiSeq 2500. TCR beta libraries were prepared by quantitative 5'-RACE with molecular barcodes. In the paper's pipeline: A new computational method based on a probabilistic model of VDJ rearrangement was used to identify disease-linked TCR variants. Starting from the raw public reads, TCRdb applied fastp trimming at Q25, assembled clones with MiXCR and retained in-frame beta chains. Each CDR3 protein gets just one entry, which takes the most common genes and DNA from the rows behind it. The V and J calls reflect TCRdb's pipeline rather than the authors' work. Recorded for this sample are hundreds of thousands of distinct CDR3 sequences; about a quarter of them occurred a single time. Less than 8.5% of the sample comes from the top ten.

The sequencing input was blood, either unsorted or a sorted T cell fraction (not recorded which). Recombination linked TRBV20-1 to TRBJ1-2, and TRBD1 may be the D gene, going by 5 matching bases. The receptor was derived from a male donor with ankylosing spondylitis or in good health (not recorded which). DNA sequence: TGCAGTGCTAATGACAGAAGTTCCTATGGCTACACCTTC. This yields the protein CSANDRSSYGYTF.